Listed here are 2 T cell receptor beta chains from one sample, sequenced in a study of breast tumors, draining lymph nodes, adjacent tissues. Each CDR3 protein is one row after TCRdb ran MiXCR on the multiplex PCR reads. The sample has thousands of distinct CDR3 sequences, around 42% seen once. Sequencing was done on a sample of tumor-adjacent breast tissue. Receptors were obtained from a female donor with breast cancer. Some clones in this sample may be carry-over from other donors' samples.

Within the sample, this clonotype is large (0.1 to 1%). V is TRBV7-9 and J is TRBJ1-2, with D tentatively TRBD1 (5 bases). The germline V gene encodes CDR1 SEHNR and CDR2 FQNEAQ (reference sequence). There are 17 residues in the CDR3. Trimming left V 3 bases short and J 7 bases short, with 24 bases between. The CDR3 region has the DNA TGTGCCAGCAGCTTTGGTAGACCCGGGACGGACTGGGGTGGCTACACCTTC. Translating it yields CASSFGRPGTDWGGYTF.

J is TRBJ2-7 and V is TRBV15; D call uncertain. Germline CDR1 and CDR2: LNHNV and YYDKDF (reference sequence). This CDR3 is 13 amino acids long. The V and J ends lost 8 bases and 5 bases respectively, with 16 bases between them. The DNA for the CDR3 is TGTGCCACCGCGCCTCACTTAGCCAACGAGCAGTACTTC. Its protein product is CATAPHLANEQYF. Full variable domain (missing parts from reference TRBV15 and TRBJ2-7): DAMVIQNPRYQVTQFGKPVTLSCSQTLNHNVMYWYQQKSSQAPKLLFHYYDKDFNNEADTPDNFQSRRPNTSFCFLDIRSPGLGDTAMYLCATAPHLANEQYFGPGTRLTVT.